The 27 T cell receptor beta chains listed next were all sequenced from one sample in a study of cytomegalovirus exposure and HLA in healthy donors. The primer mix had 60 Vbeta and 13 Jbeta primers. Produced via immunoSEQ multiplex PCR; TCRdb's table is partial and in-frame only. The sample gives under 300,000 clones, 81% of which show up once; roughly 7.4% is in the top ten. The sequencing input was PBMCs. The receptors come from a woman aged 60 to 75 in good health and CMV-seropositive.

This clone appeared a few times. The genes are TRBV21-1 and TRBJ2-2; the tabulated D call, TRBD2, remains unverified against the DNA. TRBV21-1 is annotated as a pseudogene. The CDR3 extends over 23 amino acids. The CDR3 reads CASSFPGQGGLKRVIKNTGELFF. CDR3 sequence (DNA): TGTGCCAGCAGTTTTCCAGGGCAGGGAGGCCTAAAACGGGTCATTAAGAACACCGGGGAGCTGTTTTTT.

The CDR3 DNA follows: TGTGCCAGCAGCCCGGGGACAGGGTTAACAGATACGCAGTATTTT. Its translation: CASSPGTGLTDTQYF. The rearrangement links TRBV6-5 to TRBJ2-3, with TRBD1 identical over 9 bases. V lost 6 bases to trimming and J lost 3 bases; unmatched junction nucleotides: 7. CDR1 is MNHEY and CDR2 is SVGAGI in the germline V gene. The CDR3 spans 15 residues.

Comment on this clone: The identical CDR3 is also encoded by other nucleotide sequences in the sample. CDR3 sequence: CASSQGVAIEKLFF. CDR3 nucleotide sequence: TGTGCCAGCAGCCAAGGAGTCGCGATTGAAAAACTGTTTTTT. The chain links TRBV4-2 to TRBJ1-4; D not resolved. The germline V gene has CDR1 LGHNA and CDR2 YNFKEQ. The V gene lost 1 base and the J gene lost 7 bases, with 10 bases spanning the gap. This CDR3 has 14 amino acids.

The chain recombines TRBV18 with TRBJ2-2, with a weak D call TRBD2 (6 bases). There are 15 residues in the CDR3. Germline V CDR1 and CDR2: KGHSH, LQKENI. Trimming left V 2 bases short and J 0 bases short, with 7 bases between. Here the CDR3 reads CASSPGGANTGELFF. The DNA of the CDR3 is TGTGCCAGCTCACCAGGAGGGGCGAACACCGGGGAGCTGTTTTTT.

This clone was seen just once. The chain carries TRBV19 and TRBJ2-6; TRBD1 matches 7 bases. The CDR3 consists of 16 residues. Germline CDR1 reads LNHDA; CDR2 reads SQIVND (reference sequence). Trimming took 7 bases from V and 0 from J; bases not matched to a gene: 6. The CDR3 here is CASTSQGFSGANVLTF. The CDR3 DNA follows: TGTGCCAGTACTTCACAGGGGTTCTCTGGGGCCAACGTCCTGACTTTC.

This chain links TRBV7-6 with TRBJ2-1, with D maybe TRBD2 (5 bases). The V gene lost 1 base and the J gene lost 9 bases, with 7 bases spanning the gap. The CDR3 sequence is 12 residues long. Germline V gene data show CDR1 as SGHVS and CDR2 as FNYEAQ. The CDR3, as DNA: TGTGCCAGCAGCTTAGGGACTCCTGAGCAGTTCTTC. This encodes CASSLGTPEQFF.

The chain carries TRBV10-3 and TRBJ2-3; TRBD2 matches at 8 bases. V trimming: 6 bases; J trimming: 5 bases; junction bases outside the gene matches: 10. CDR3 length equals 15 residues. The germline gives CDR1 ENHRY, CDR2 SYGVKD. The CDR3 DNA reads as TGTGCCATCAGACCCAAGCGGGAGTTTGTAGATACGCAGTATTTT. It specifies CAIRPKREFVDTQYF.

This sequence joins TRBV6-4 and TRBJ2-1, with 11 bases matching TRBD1. Looked up from germline, CDR1 is MRHNA and CDR2 is SNTAGT. This CDR3 region has 14 residues. J was trimmed by 7 bases and V by 2 bases; bases with no gene match: 1. CDR3 region: CASSDRDRGNEQFF. The CDR3, as DNA: TGTGCCAGCAGTGACCGGGACAGGGGGAATGAGCAGTTCTTC.

The rearrangement uses TRBV18 and TRBJ1-3; the D gene is possibly TRBD1 (6 bases). Germline V gives CDR1 KGHSH, CDR2 LQKENI. Between the trimmed V and J ends, which lost 5 bases and 2 bases, there was a span of 13 bases. This CDR3 comprises 15 residues. DNA for the CDR3: TGTGCCAGCTCAAACGTCCAGGGGACTGGAAACACCATATATTTT. Translation gives CASSNVQGTGNTIYF. Drawing the rest from reference TRBV18 and TRBJ1-3, the complete variable domain is NAGVMQNPRHLVRRRGQEARLRCSPMKGHSHVYWYRQLPEEGLKFMVYLQKENIIDESGMPKERFSAEFPKEGPSILRIQQVVRGDSAAYFCASSNVQGTGNTIYFGEGSWLTVV.

V and J are TRBV5-6 and TRBJ2-2; possibly TRBD2 for D (7 bases). Germline values: CDR1 SGHDT, CDR2 YYEEEE. Trimming left V 5 bases short and J 6 bases short, with 20 bases between. This CDR3 spans 16 amino acids. The CDR3 reads CASRTWGREYAGELFF. The CDR3 DNA follows: TGTGCCAGCAGGACCTGGGGGCGGGAGTACGCCGGGGAGCTGTTTTTT.

This chain joins TRBV5-1 and TRBJ1-1; tentatively, D is TRBD1 (5 bases). The CDR3 is 14 amino acids. Deletions cut 0 bases from V and 4 bases from J, with 10 bases between. CDR1 and CDR2 (germline): SGHRS, YFSETQ. CDR3 DNA: TGCGCCAGCAGCTTGGGCGGCAGGGCCACTGAAGCTTTCTTT. It translates to CASSLGGRATEAFF. Combining the CDR3 with reference TRBV5-1 and TRBJ1-1 gives the whole variable domain KAGVTQTPRYLIKTRGQQVTLSCSPISGHRSVSWYQQTPGQGLQFLFEYFSETQRNKGNFPGRFSGRQFSNSRSEMNVSTLELGDSALYLCASSLGGRATEAFFGQGTRLTVV.

The chain employs TRBV7-9 and TRBJ1-1, with a tentative D call TRBD1 (6 bases). V dropped 3 bases and J dropped 0 bases, with 11 bases sitting between them. The germline CDR1 and CDR2 sequences are SEHNR and FQNEAQ (reference sequence). The CDR3 is 15 amino acids. The DNA of the CDR3 is TGTGCCAGCAGCTTGAGGACAGCCTTGAACACTGAAGCTTTCTTT. As protein: CASSLRTALNTEAFF.

The V call is TRBV30, the J call TRBJ2-3; D call uncertain. The germline V and J ends were trimmed by 2 bases and 2 bases, with 5 bases remaining between them. CDR1 and CDR2 (germline): GTSNPN, SVGIG (reference sequence). This CDR3 region has 12 residues. CDR3 bases: TGTGCCTGGAGTCCACACACAGATACGCAGTATTTT. Translating gives CAWSPHTDTQYF.

In this sample, this clone turned up a few times. Written as DNA, the CDR3 is TGTGCCAGCAGTCATACTAGCGGGAGCTACGAGCAGTACTTC. This codes for CASSHTSGSYEQYF. This rearrangement joins TRBV5-6 to TRBJ2-7, with 11 bases aligning to TRBD2. The J segment lost 3 bases and the V segment lost 5 bases, leaving 4 bases of the junction unmatched. The germline gives CDR1 SGHDT, CDR2 YYEEEE. The CDR3 runs 14 residues.

The chain couples TRBV28 to TRBJ2-4; no firm D call. This CDR3 is built from 12 residues. Germline lookup yields CDR1 MDHEN and CDR2 SYDVKM. The ends were cut back, 4 bases at V and 5 bases at J, with 6 bases in the middle. The CDR3 protein is CASSSVENIQYF. The CDR3 DNA follows: TGTGCCAGCAGTTCGGTTGAAAACATTCAGTACTTC.

V is TRBV11-2 and J is TRBJ2-7; maybe TRBD1 (5 bases). CDR1 and CDR2 from the germline V gene are SGHAT and FQNNGV. V shed 0 bases and J shed 5 bases, with 11 bases lying between them. This CDR3 region has 14 residues. The CDR3 bases are TGTGCCAGCAGCTTAGATTGGGGCCCCCACGAGCAGTACTTC. Its protein product is CASSLDWGPHEQYF. The complete variable domain, with remaining parts taken from reference TRBV11-2 and TRBJ2-7, reads EAGVAQSPRYKIIEKRQSVAFWCNPISGHATLYWYQQILGQGPKLLIQFQNNGVVDDSQLPKDRFSAERLKGVDSTLKIQPAKLEDSAVYLCASSLDWGPHEQYFGPGTRLTVT.

This clone was picked up a small number of times. Its ends do not fully match the called genes, so a read error is possible. The chain couples TRBV7-9 to TRBJ1-1; no firm D call. CDR1 is SEHNR and CDR2 is FQNEAQ in the germline V gene (reference sequence). This CDR3 contains 15 residues. Written as DNA, the CDR3 is TGTTCCAGCAGCTCGTGGCGCAGGATGAACACTGAAGCTTTCTTT. Amino acid sequence: CSSSSWRRMNTEAFF. The full variable domain, rest sourced from reference TRBV7-9 and TRBJ1-1, is DTGVSQNPRHKITKRGQNVTFRCDPISEHNRLYWYRQTLGQGPEFLTYFQNEAQLEKSRLLSDRFSAERPKGSFSTLEIQRTEQGDSAMYLCSSSSWRRMNTEAFFGQGTRLTVV.

The V and J genes are TRBV28 and TRBJ1-5; D is perhaps TRBD1 (6 bases). The V and J ends lost 7 bases and 0 bases respectively, with 13 bases between them. CDR1 and CDR2 from the germline V gene are MDHEN and SYDVKM. The CDR3 sequence is 15 residues long. The CDR3 coding sequence is TGTGCCAGCATACAACAGGGTTATAGCAATCAGCCCCAGCATTTT. This gives the protein CASIQQGYSNQPQHF.

The genes are TRBV4-1 and TRBJ2-3; 11 bases match TRBD2. The germline V gene encodes CDR1 MGHRA and CDR2 YSYEKL. Trimming removed 1 base from V and 5 bases from J; junction bases left unmatched: 8. The CDR3 loop spans 17 amino acids. The CDR3 here is CASSQGFSGRAQDTQYF. CDR3 DNA: TGCGCCAGCAGCCAAGGGTTTAGCGGGAGGGCCCAAGATACGCAGTATTTT.

This chain connects TRBV5-4 to TRBJ2-3; 8 nucleotides agree with TRBD1. Trimming cost V 4 bases and J 3 bases; bases outside gene matches: 13. The CDR3 is made up of 17 amino acids. From germline, CDR1 is SGHNT and CDR2 YYREEE (reference sequence). The CDR3 loop is CASSIKWTGLGTDTQYF. The CDR3 DNA is TGTGCCAGCAGCATTAAATGGACAGGGTTAGGTACAGATACGCAGTATTTT.

This chain joins TRBV2 and TRBJ1-5, with D unresolved. Germline CDR1 reads SNHLY; CDR2 reads FYNNEI. Trimming removed 6 bases at V and 4 bases at J, with 10 bases between. The CDR3 totals 13 residues. In DNA, the CDR3 is TGTGCCAGCAGGAGGAACGGAAATCAGCCCCAGCATTTT. It yields the protein CASRRNGNQPQHF.

The J gene is TRBJ2-7, the V gene TRBV11-2, with 7 bases aligning to TRBD2. The junction had 12 bases not matched to a gene; V was cut back by 7 bases and J by 3 bases. CDR3 length equals 15 residues. Looked up from germline, CDR1 is SGHAT and CDR2 is FQNNGV. DNA for the CDR3: TGTGCCAGCACCCCCTTAGCGGGTTATCTCTACGAGCAGTACTTC. It specifies CASTPLAGYLYEQYF.

The V gene is TRBV30, the J gene TRBJ1-3; 11 bases match TRBD1. CDR1 is GTSNPN, CDR2 SVGIG, per germline (reference sequence). This CDR3 is built from 18 residues. V shed 1 base, J shed 0 bases, and the junction held 8 bases outside the gene matches. CDR3 amino acids: CAWSGDGTGGYSGNTIYF. Here the CDR3 DNA reads TGTGCCTGGAGTGGAGACGGGACAGGGGGTTACTCTGGAAACACCATATATTTT.

V gene TRBV2 combines with J gene TRBJ2-3, with D perhaps matching TRBD2 (5 bases). The CDR3 totals 12 residues. The ends were cut back, 11 bases at V and 0 bases at J, with 9 bases in the middle. Germline loops: CDR1 SNHLY, CDR2 FYNNEI. Here the CDR3 reads CASRTSTDTQYF. The CDR3 bases are TGTGCCTCAAGGACTAGCACAGATACGCAGTATTTT.

The chain has TRBV28 and TRBJ1-1; a possible D gene is TRBD1 (6 bases). The CDR3 loop spans 15 amino acids. Trimming took off 3 bases at V and 3 bases at J, with 14 bases between the two ends. The germline gives CDR1 MDHEN, CDR2 SYDVKM. The CDR3 DNA is TGTGCCAGCAGTTTCGGGGGGGCGGGGTACACTGAAGCTTTCTTT. It yields the protein CASSFGGAGYTEAFF. Complete variable domain (other parts from reference TRBV28 and TRBJ1-1): DVKVTQSSRYLVKRTGEKVFLECVQDMDHENMFWYRQDPGLGLRLIYFSYDVKMKEKGDIPEGYSVSREKKERFSLILESASTNQTSMYLCASSFGGAGYTEAFFGQGTRLTVV.

The CDR3 region is CASSTGDGVQPQHF. The CDR3 bases are TGTGCCAGTAGTACAGGGGATGGGGTTCAGCCCCAGCATTTT. The rearrangement links TRBV19 to TRBJ1-5; weak D call: TRBD1 (6 bases). This CDR3 is 14 amino acids long. V lost 4 bases, J lost 6 bases, and 13 bases lay in between. Germline loops: CDR1 LNHDA, CDR2 SQIVND (reference sequence).

This clone was detected once. V usage is TRBV30 and J usage is TRBJ1-5; 7 bases are shared with TRBD1. The CDR3 covers 15 residues. Trimming removed 0 bases from V and 6 bases from J; junction bases left unmatched: 8. Germline CDR1 is GTSNPN and CDR2 is SVGIG (reference sequence). CDR3 sequence reads: CAWSVYGQGVQPQHF. CDR3 in DNA: TGTGCCTGGAGTGTTTATGGGCAGGGGGTTCAGCCCCAGCATTTT.